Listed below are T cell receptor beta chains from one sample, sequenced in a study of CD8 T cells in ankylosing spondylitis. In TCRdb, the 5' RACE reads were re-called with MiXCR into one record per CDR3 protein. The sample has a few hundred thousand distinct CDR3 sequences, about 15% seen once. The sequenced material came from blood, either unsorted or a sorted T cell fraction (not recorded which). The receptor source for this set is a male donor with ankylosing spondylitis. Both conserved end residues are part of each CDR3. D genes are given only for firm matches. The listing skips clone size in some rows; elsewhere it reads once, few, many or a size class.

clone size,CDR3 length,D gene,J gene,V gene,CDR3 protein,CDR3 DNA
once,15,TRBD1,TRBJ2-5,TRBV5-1,CASSGGTGKQETQYF,TGCGCCAGCAGCGGGGGGACAGGTAAACAAGAGACCCAGTACTTC
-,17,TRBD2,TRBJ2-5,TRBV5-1,CASSLAGLAGKQETQYF,TGCGCCAGCAGCTTGGCCGGGCTAGCGGGAAAACAAGAGACCCAGTACTTC
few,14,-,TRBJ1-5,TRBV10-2,CASRLRDRDQPQHF,TGCGCCAGCAGACTCCGGGACCGAGATCAGCCCCAGCATTTT
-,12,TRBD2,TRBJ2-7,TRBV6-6,CASRGGNYEQYF,TGTGCCAGCAGGGGAGGGAACTACGAGCAGTACTTC
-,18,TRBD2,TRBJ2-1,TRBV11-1,CASSLRPQMASGYNEQFF,TGTGCCAGCAGCTTACGGCCTCAGATGGCTAGCGGTTACAATGAGCAGTTCTTC
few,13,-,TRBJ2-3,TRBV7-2,CASSFYSKDTQYF,TGTGCCAGCAGCTTCTATAGCAAAGATACGCAGTATTTT
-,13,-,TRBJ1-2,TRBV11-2,CASSLEAVYGYTF,TGTGCCAGCAGCTTAGAAGCCGTATATGGCTACACCTTC
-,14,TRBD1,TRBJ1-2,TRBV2,CASRPRDSYGGYTF,TGTGCCAGCAGGCCCAGGGACAGCTATGGTGGCTACACCTTC
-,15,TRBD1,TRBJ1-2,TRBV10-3,CAISESQGTNYGYTF,TGTGCCATCAGTGAGTCACAGGGGACTAACTATGGCTACACCTTC
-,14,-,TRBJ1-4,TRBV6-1,CASSRSGANEKLFF,TGTGCCAGCAGTCGAAGCGGGGCTAATGAAAAACTGTTTTTT
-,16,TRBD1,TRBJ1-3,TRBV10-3,CAISGGTAISGNTIYF,TGTGCCATCAGTGGGGGGACAGCGATCTCTGGAAACACCATATATTTT
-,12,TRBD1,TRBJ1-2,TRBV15,CATSKDRGGYTF,TGTGCCACCAGCAAAGACAGGGGTGGCTACACCTTC
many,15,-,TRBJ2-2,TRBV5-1,CASSSREGNTGELFF,TGCGCCAGCAGCTCCAGAGAGGGGAACACCGGGGAGCTGTTTTTT
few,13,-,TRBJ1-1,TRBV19,CASSMGVAAEAFF,TGTGCCAGTAGTATGGGGGTAGCGGCTGAAGCTTTCTTT
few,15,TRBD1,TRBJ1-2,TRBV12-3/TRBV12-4,CASSPEMTGKGGYTF,TGTGCCAGCAGCCCGGAAATGACAGGGAAGGGTGGCTACACCTTC
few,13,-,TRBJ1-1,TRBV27,CASSVLGAYEAFF,TGTGCCAGCAGCGTTCTAGGGGCTTATGAAGCTTTCTTT
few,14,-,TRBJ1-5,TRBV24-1,CATSDTDGNQPQHF,TGTGCCACCAGTGATACGGACGGCAATCAGCCCCAGCATTTT